One sample yielded the 27 T cell receptor beta chains listed below, sequenced in a study of cytomegalovirus exposure and HLA in healthy donors. Use of 60 Vbeta and 13 Jbeta primers characterized the PCR. The protocol was immunoSEQ multiplex PCR, while the TCRdb copy is restricted to in-frame clones and leaves out a portion. The table lists about 260,000 clones, 80% to 90% of them singletons. The sample consisted of PBMCs. The origin of the receptors is a woman in her forties in good health and CMV-seropositive.

J is TRBJ2-7 and V is TRBV6-1, with 7 bases identical to TRBD2. There are 16 residues in the CDR3. After removal of 3 bases from V and 1 base from J, the junction contained 9 bases not matched to a gene. CDR1 and CDR2 from the germline V gene are MNHNS and SASEGT. As DNA, the CDR3 is TGTGCCAGCAGTGAGAACGCGGGAGTGGCGTCCTACGAGCAGTACTTC. Amino acid sequence: CASSENAGVASYEQYF.

The chain couples TRBV14 to TRBJ1-5; D gene unclear. Looked up from germline, CDR1 is SGHDN and CDR2 is FVKESK. The CDR3 extends over 13 amino acids. The ends were cut back, 0 bases at V and 7 bases at J, with 7 bases in the middle. The CDR3 DNA reads as TGTGCCAGCAGCCAAGATTGGCAGCAGCCCCAGCATTTT. The encoded protein is CASSQDWQQPQHF.

V gene TRBV28 combines with J gene TRBJ1-2; a possible D gene is TRBD1 (5 bases). The CDR3 has 14 residues. V was clipped by 4 bases and J by 4 bases, with 13 bases between them. Germline CDR1 MDHEN, CDR2 SYDVKM. This CDR3 reads CASSSGGGSYGYTF. The DNA of the CDR3 is TGTGCCAGCAGTTCCGGGGGGGGTAGCTATGGCTACACCTTC.

In DNA form, the CDR3 reads TGTGCCAGCAGCGGCGCGGGGGGCGGGAGAAACAATGAGCAGTTCTTC. Protein product: CASSGAGGGRNNEQFF. The V gene is TRBV9, the J gene TRBJ2-1; 8 nucleotides line up with TRBD2. The CDR3 sequence is 16 residues long. V shed 3 bases and J 5 bases; nucleotides not matched to a gene: 10. The germline CDR1 and CDR2 sequences are SGDLS and YYNGEE. Full variable domain (rest looked up from reference TRBV9 and TRBJ2-1): DSGVTQTPKHLITATGQRVTLRCSPRSGDLSVYWYQQSLDQGLQFLIQYYNGEERAKGNILERFSAQQFPDLHSELNLSSLELGDSALYFCASSGAGGGRNNEQFFGPGTRLTVL.

Comments on this clone: Other nucleotide sequences from this sample produce the same CDR3. The gene calls are TRBV7-3 and TRBJ1-1; D may be TRBD1 (6 bases). Deletions cut 0 bases from V and 4 bases from J, with 15 bases between. CDR1 is SGHTA and CDR2 is FQGTGA in the germline V gene. The CDR3 is 16 residues long. The CDR3 reads CASSLTIWGPGTEAFF. Here the CDR3 DNA reads TGTGCCAGCAGCTTAACGATCTGGGGGCCCGGCACTGAAGCTTTCTTT.

The chain couples TRBV19 to TRBJ1-2; 8 bases agree with TRBD1. The J segment lost 2 bases and the V segment lost 4 bases, leaving 3 bases of the junction unmatched. Germline CDR1 is LNHDA and CDR2 is SQIVND (reference sequence). The CDR3 loop spans 14 amino acids. The DNA of the CDR3 is TGTGCCAGTAGTACCCGGACAGGGAACTATGGCTACACCTTC. Protein product: CASSTRTGNYGYTF. The complete variable domain, with remaining parts taken from reference TRBV19 and TRBJ1-2, reads DGGITQSPKYLFRKEGQNVTLSCEQNLNHDAMYWYRQDPGQGLRLIYYSQIVNDFQKGDIAEGYSVSREKKESFPLTVTSAQKNPTAFYLCASSTRTGNYGYTFGSGTRLTVV.

This clone was detected only a few times. This chain links TRBV29-1 with TRBJ2-1; TRBD2 aligns across 8 bases. The V gene end was trimmed by 2 bases and the J gene end by 4 bases; junction bases not matched to a gene: 7. The V gene's germline CDR1 is SQVTM and CDR2 ANQGSEA. The CDR3 has 15 residues. The CDR3 coding sequence is TGCAGCGTTGAATCTGGCACTAGCGGTTACAATGAGCAGTTCTTC. Protein product: CSVESGTSGYNEQFF.

This chain links TRBV5-6 with TRBJ1-1; D remains ambiguous. With 7 bases removed from V and 11 bases from J, the gap between germline ends came to 21 bases. CDR1 is SGHDT, CDR2 YYEEEE, per germline. The CDR3 sequence is 13 residues long. The CDR3 DNA reads as TGTGCCAGCCGCTATGGACGAAGTGGGGAGGCTTTCTTT. Translation gives CASRYGRSGEAFF.

This chain links TRBV7-9 with TRBJ2-3; 8 bases line up with TRBD1. The CDR3 length is 16 residues. The germline gives CDR1 SEHNR, CDR2 FQNEAQ (reference sequence). V was pared by 1 base and J by 6 bases, with 9 bases of the junction left unmatched. CDR3 protein: CASSLETGARGDTQYF. Written as DNA, the CDR3 is TGTGCCAGCAGCTTAGAGACAGGGGCCCGGGGGGATACGCAGTATTTT.

This clone came up a few times. This chain connects TRBV14 to TRBJ2-7; D not resolved. The CDR3 is 16 amino acids. Trimming pared 2 bases from V and 3 bases from J, leaving 17 bases between. The germline V gene encodes CDR1 SGHDN and CDR2 FVKESK. The CDR3 loop is CASSQSRPLSIYEQYF. CDR3 nucleotides: TGTGCCAGCAGCCAATCGAGGCCCCTATCTATCTACGAGCAGTACTTC.

As DNA, the CDR3 is TGCGCCAGCAGCCATACAGGTATTGGCACTGAAGCTTTCTTT. Its translation is CASSHTGIGTEAFF. The chain joins TRBV4-1 to TRBJ1-1, with D possibly being TRBD1 (5 bases). Trimming took off 3 bases at V and 4 bases at J, with 12 bases between the two ends. The CDR3 extends over 14 amino acids. CDR1 and CDR2 (germline): MGHRA, YSYEKL.

For this clone: This specimen includes other DNA sequences encoding the same CDR3. J is TRBJ2-2 and V is TRBV2; 8 positions agree with TRBD2. J was trimmed by 2 bases and V by 6 bases; bases with no gene match: 5. Germline-derived CDR1 and CDR2 are SNHLY and FYNNEI. CDR3 size: 15 residues. The CDR3 region is CASRGTSTNTGELFF. The DNA of the CDR3 is TGTGCCAGCAGGGGGACTAGTACTAACACCGGGGAGCTGTTTTTT.

V gene TRBV4-1 combines with J gene TRBJ2-7; D possibly corresponds to TRBD2 (6 bases). The length of the CDR3 is 15 residues. Trimming shortened V by 0 bases and J by 2 bases, and 11 bases separated the two germline ends. Germline CDR1 and CDR2: MGHRA and YSYEKL. The CDR3 is CASSQEFGRPYEQYF. The CDR3, as DNA: TGCGCCAGCAGCCAAGAGTTCGGGAGACCCTACGAGCAGTACTTC.

The chain uses TRBV18 and TRBJ1-1; D remains ambiguous. The CDR3 contains 14 residues. Trimming removed 6 bases at V and 3 bases at J, with 14 bases between. From germline, CDR1 is KGHSH and CDR2 LQKENI. Written as DNA, the CDR3 is TGTGCCAGCTCCGAGGGAACTCGCGACACTGAAGCTTTCTTT. This gives the protein CASSEGTRDTEAFF.

This clone was detected once. The CDR3 sequence is CASSVGVLDGYTF. The CDR3 bases are TGTGCCAGTAGTGTGGGAGTCCTAGATGGCTACACCTTC. The rearrangement joins TRBV19 to TRBJ1-2; D not resolved. The CDR3 length is 13 residues. Trimming took 5 bases from V and 6 from J, leaving 13 bases between them. In germline, CDR1 is LNHDA, CDR2 SQIVND (reference sequence).

V and J are TRBV9 and TRBJ2-7, with 11 nucleotides matching TRBD2. In germline, CDR1 is SGDLS, CDR2 YYNGEE. The CDR3 totals 17 residues. The V and J ends lost 0 bases and 4 bases, in that order; junction bases with no gene match: 9. The CDR3 spells CASSVADGASGGYEQYF. CDR3 in DNA: TGTGCCAGCAGCGTAGCTGACGGGGCTAGCGGGGGGTACGAGCAGTACTTC.

The J gene is TRBJ1-1, the V gene TRBV27, with D perhaps TRBD1 (6 bases). Trimming removed 3 bases at V and 8 bases at J, with 19 bases between. Germline CDR1 is MNHEY and CDR2 is SMNVEV (reference sequence). The CDR3 length is 15 residues. The CDR3 bases are TGTGCCAGCAGTTTTCGGGGTAACACCGGGACAGAAGCTTTCTTT. Protein: CASSFRGNTGTEAFF.

V usage is TRBV5-1 and J usage is TRBJ2-3, with 9 bases lining up with TRBD1. The germline V gene has CDR1 SGHRS and CDR2 YFSETQ. This CDR3 is built from 16 residues. With V trimmed by 4 bases and J by 3 bases, 9 bases remained unmatched. The CDR3 loop reads CASSPAGTGWTDTQYF. CDR3 DNA sequence: TGCGCCAGCAGCCCCGCCGGGACAGGGTGGACAGATACGCAGTATTTT.

The rearrangement joins TRBV5-1 to TRBJ1-4; 12 bases are shared with TRBD1. Unmatched junction bases numbered 7, after V lost 3 bases and J lost 7 bases. Germline CDR1 SGHRS, CDR2 YFSETQ. The CDR3 is 16 residues long. CDR3 in amino acids: CASSSGTGGQVEKLFF. The CDR3 region has the DNA TGCGCCAGCAGCTCCGGGACAGGGGGCCAGGTTGAAAAACTGTTTTTT.

This chain uses TRBV5-1 with TRBJ1-1; D gene ambiguous. The V end lost 2 bases, the J end lost 1 base, and 18 bases lay between the germline ends. The length of the CDR3 is 17 residues. In germline, CDR1 is SGHRS, CDR2 YFSETQ. CDR3: CASSFTHVEGSNTEAFF. The CDR3 DNA reads TGCGCCAGCAGCTTCACCCACGTCGAGGGATCGAACACTGAAGCTTTCTTT. The entire variable domain, with the rest obtained from reference TRBV5-1 and TRBJ1-1, is as follows: KAGVTQTPRYLIKTRGQQVTLSCSPISGHRSVSWYQQTPGQGLQFLFEYFSETQRNKGNFPGRFSGRQFSNSRSEMNVSTLELGDSALYLCASSFTHVEGSNTEAFFGQGTRLTVV.

The J gene is TRBJ1-4, the V gene TRBV19; no reliable D call. Per the germline V gene, CDR1 is LNHDA and CDR2 is SQIVND (reference sequence). V was shortened by 7 bases and J by 2 bases, with 20 bases between the two germline ends. This CDR3 comprises 17 residues. CDR3 sequence: CASTSTPDGWTNEKLFF. The CDR3 DNA sequence: TGTGCCAGTACTTCCACACCAGACGGGTGGACTAATGAAAAACTGTTTTTT.

About this clone: The same CDR3 arises from other DNA sequences in this sample as well. This chain joins TRBV29-1 and TRBJ2-1, with D possibly being TRBD2 (6 bases). CDR1 is SQVTM and CDR2 is ANQGSEA in the germline V gene. CDR3 length equals 17 residues. The ends were cut back, 2 bases at V and 0 bases at J, with 17 bases in the middle. The CDR3 DNA follows: TGCAGCGTTGAATCCGGGGGAGTGATGAGCTCCTACAATGAGCAGTTCTTC. Translation gives CSVESGGVMSSYNEQFF.

The gene calls are TRBV9 and TRBJ2-7; 10 bases map to TRBD2. CDR1 is SGDLS and CDR2 is YYNGEE in the germline V gene. V trimming: 1 base; J trimming: 2 bases; junction bases outside the gene matches: 3. The CDR3 is 15 residues long. This CDR3 reads CASSVSGTSAYEQYF. The CDR3 DNA sequence: TGTGCCAGCAGCGTATCGGGGACTAGCGCCTACGAGCAGTACTTC.

This chain links TRBV5-1 with TRBJ2-1; 13 bases align to TRBD2. The CDR3 contains 21 residues. The V and J ends lost 3 bases and 2 bases, in that order; junction bases with no gene match: 17. Per the germline V gene, CDR1 is SGHRS and CDR2 is YFSETQ. Here the CDR3 reads CASSSYLRTSGSGGAYNEQFF. The CDR3 DNA reads TGCGCCAGCAGCTCGTACTTAAGGACTAGCGGGAGCGGGGGGGCCTACAATGAGCAGTTCTTC.

The chain employs TRBV25-1 and TRBJ2-1; 7 bases map to TRBD1. V gave up 3 bases and J gave up 8 bases; unmatched junction bases: 7. This CDR3 region has 14 residues. CDR1 is MGHDK and CDR2 is SYGVNS in the germline V gene. The CDR3 nucleotides read TGTGCCAGCAGTGACCTGTCAGGGGGAGATGAGCAGTTCTTC. It translates to CASSDLSGGDEQFF. The full variable domain, rest sourced from reference TRBV25-1 and TRBJ2-1, is EADIYQTPRYLVIGTGKKITLECSQTMGHDKMYWYQQDPGMELHLIHYSYGVNSTEKGDLSSESTVSRIRTEHFPLTLESARPSHTSQYLCASSDLSGGDEQFFGPGTRLTVL.

The chain carries TRBV9 and TRBJ2-7; 8 bases are shared with TRBD2. Germline V gene data show CDR1 as SGDLS and CDR2 as YYNGEE. V lost 0 bases to trimming and J lost 5 bases; unmatched junction nucleotides: 4. The CDR3 is 14 residues long. CDR3 sequence reads: CASSVEAGADEQYF. The CDR3 region has the DNA TGTGCCAGCAGCGTAGAAGCGGGAGCTGACGAGCAGTACTTC.

The CDR3 DNA sequence: TGCGCCAGCAGCCAAGTGACCGGGACAGGGTCACCCCTCCACTTT. This translates into CASSQVTGTGSPLHF. The chain couples TRBV4-3 to TRBJ1-6; 9 positions agree with TRBD1. After removal of 1 base from V and 10 bases from J, the junction contained 5 bases not matched to a gene. Germline V gives CDR1 LGHNA, CDR2 YSLEER. The CDR3 is made up of 15 amino acids.